This is a list of T cell receptor beta chains from one sample in a study of CD4 T cells in relation to SARS-CoV-2 and coronaviruses. Assay used: immunoSEQ multiplex PCR; TCRdb lists only in-frame clones, some missing. Among 60,000 or so clones listed, around 93% were seen once. Specimen: naive CD4+ T cells from PBMCs. The origin of the receptors is a human donor in good health. The CDR3 runs from the conserved cysteine through the conserved F or W. The order of the fields is clone size, J gene, V gene, D gene, CDR3 protein, CDR3 DNA. The D gene is left open where the match is weak. Clone size appears in some rows only: once, few, many, or a class for an expanded clone.

>NA|TRBJ2-1|TRBV5-1|NA
CASSSRGGARVGNEQFF
TGCGCCAGCAGCTCCAGGGGGGGCGCCCGAGTAGGCAATGAGCAGTTCTTC
>NA|TRBJ2-1|TRBV10-2|NA
CASRSGWSYNEQFF
TGCGCCAGCAGGAGCGGTTGGTCCTACAATGAGCAGTTCTTC
>once|TRBJ2-4|TRBV18|NA
CASSPPVSSPQGAKNIQYF
TGTGCCAGCTCCCCCCCGGTTAGCTCCCCCCAGGGGGCCAAAAACATTCAGTACTTC
>NA|TRBJ2-1|TRBV5-4|TRBD2
CASSLEVASGRRYEQFF
TGTGCCAGCAGCTTGGAGGTTGCTAGCGGGAGGCGGTATGAGCAGTTCTTC
>once|TRBJ2-3|TRBV2|NA
CASRDRDILPDTQYF
TGTGCCAGCAGAGACCGGGACATTCTCCCAGATACGCAGTATTTT
>NA|TRBJ1-1|TRBV27|NA
CASSLRPGAPGTEAFF
TGTGCCAGCAGTTTACGGCCGGGAGCCCCCGGCACTGAAGCTTTCTTT
>NA|TRBJ2-5|TRBV7-2|NA
CASSLDRKTQYF
TGTGCCAGCAGCCTTGACAGGAAGACCCAGTACTTC
>NA|TRBJ2-7|TRBV6-5|NA
CASSPGTAVYEQYF
TGTGCCAGCAGCCCCGGGACGGCGGTCTACGAGCAGTACTTC
>NA|TRBJ1-6|TRBV3-1/TRBV3-2|NA
CASSQEGTAYSPLHF
TGTGCCAGCAGCCAAGAAGGGACCGCGTATTCACCCCTCCACTTT
>NA|TRBJ1-1|TRBV7-2|TRBD1
CASSLTGTGFSTEAFF
TGTGCCAGCAGCTTAACCGGGACAGGTTTTAGCACTGAAGCTTTCTTT
>NA|TRBJ2-1|TRBV24-1|TRBD2
CATSEPASGRVSEQFF
TGTGCCACCAGTGAGCCGGCTAGCGGGAGGGTTAGTGAGCAGTTCTTC
>NA|TRBJ2-1|TRBV28|NA
CASSPSGGSRPYNEQFF
TGTGCCAGCAGTCCCTCCGGGGGATCCCGCCCCTACAATGAGCAGTTCTTC
>NA|TRBJ1-1|TRBV5-1|NA
CASSLGGPTEAFF
TGCGCCAGCAGCTTGGGGGGGCCCACTGAAGCTTTCTTT
>NA|TRBJ2-1|TRBV4-1|TRBD2
CASSYGLAQVGEQFF
TGCGCCAGCAGCTACGGACTAGCCCAGGTGGGTGAGCAGTTCTTC
>NA|TRBJ2-6|TRBV28|NA
CASSLLIGSGANVLTF
TGTGCCAGCAGTTTATTGATAGGGTCTGGGGCCAACGTCCTGACTTTC
>NA|TRBJ1-5|TRBV5-1|NA
CASSPLGGSNQPQHF
TGCGCCAGCAGCCCCTTGGGGGGCAGCAATCAGCCCCAGCATTTT
>few|TRBJ2-1|TRBV12-3/TRBV12-4|NA
CASSLADAQFF
TGTGCCAGCAGTTTAGCGGACGCCCAGTTCTTC
>NA|TRBJ2-7|TRBV6-5|TRBD1
CASIRDRGSYEQYF
TGTGCCAGCATCCGGGACAGAGGATCCTACGAGCAGTACTTC
>once|TRBJ2-2|TRBV5-1|NA
CASSPSGAGELFF
TGCGCCAGCAGCCCCTCGGGTGCCGGGGAGCTGTTTTTT
>NA|TRBJ2-5|TRBV24-1|NA
CATSDQGRPVETQYF
TGTGCCACCAGTGACCAAGGGCGCCCGGTGGAGACCCAGTACTTC
>NA|TRBJ2-3|TRBV7-9|TRBD1
CASSLHRGQDTQYF
TGTGCCAGCAGCCTTCACAGGGGCCAGGATACGCAGTATTTT
>NA|TRBJ2-3|TRBV28|NA
CASSFGGVGDTQYF
TGTGCCAGCAGTTTCGGCGGGGTGGGAGATACGCAGTATTTT
>NA|TRBJ1-2|TRBV16|NA
CASSQSILIYGYTF
TGTGCCAGCAGCCAATCAATCCTAATATATGGCTACACCTTC
>NA|TRBJ1-6|TRBV19|NA
CASSIDPAVPGSYNSPLHF
TGTGCCAGTAGTATAGATCCGGCAGTCCCGGGCTCCTATAATTCACCCCTCCACTTT
>once|TRBJ1-1|TRBV9|TRBD1
CASGQGTANTEAFF
TGTGCCAGCGGTCAGGGGACAGCGAACACTGAAGCTTTCTTT
>NA|TRBJ2-3|TRBV6-1|TRBD2
CASSEFRTSGFTDTQYF
TGTGCCAGCAGTGAATTTAGGACTAGCGGCTTTACAGATACGCAGTATTTT
>NA|TRBJ2-2|TRBV5-6|NA
CASSRPSTGELFF
TGTGCCAGCAGTCGGCCCAGTACCGGGGAGCTGTTTTTT
>once|TRBJ2-1|TRBV6-5|NA
CASSNTGLVEQFF
TGTGCCAGCAGTAATACAGGTCTAGTTGAGCAGTTCTTC
>NA|TRBJ2-2|TRBV7-9|TRBD1
CASSPWTGTGELFF
TGTGCCAGCAGCCCTTGGACAGGGACCGGGGAGCTGTTTTTT
>NA|TRBJ1-6|TRBV15|NA
CATSRDQGRSPLHF
TGTGCCACCAGCAGAGATCAAGGCCGCTCACCCCTCCACTTT
>NA|TRBJ2-2|TRBV11-3|NA
CASSSMTGRGTGELFF
TGTGCCAGCAGCTCCATGACAGGGAGGGGAACCGGGGAGCTGTTTTTT
>NA|TRBJ1-3|TRBV7-2|NA
CASSRAGLQGNTIYF
TGTGCCAGCAGCAGAGCCGGGCTCCAGGGAAACACCATATATTTT
>NA|TRBJ2-3|TRBV7-8|NA
CASSLRFPADTQYF
TGTGCCAGCAGCTTACGGTTCCCGGCAGATACGCAGTATTTT
>NA|TRBJ2-7|TRBV3-1/TRBV3-2|TRBD2
CASSQDWASGYEQYF
TGTGCCAGCAGCCAAGATTGGGCTAGCGGATACGAGCAGTACTTC
>NA|TRBJ2-5|TRBV5-1|NA
CASSQDLQETQYF
TGCGCCAGCAGCCAGGACTTGCAAGAGACCCAGTACTTC